The 21 T cell receptor beta chains listed next were all sequenced from one sample in a study of blood T cell repertoires in COVID-19. The protocol was immunoSEQ multiplex PCR, while the TCRdb copy is restricted to in-frame clones and leaves out a portion. The sample yields 100,000 to 150,000 clones, 87% seen once. The source material was peripheral blood. The receptors stem from a woman in her 70s with acute or convalescent COVID-19.

The chain has TRBV2 and TRBJ1-1; possible D gene TRBD1, 6 bases. The V gene's germline CDR1 is SNHLY and CDR2 FYNNEI. The V end was cut by 7 bases, the J end by 1 base, with 10 bases between. The CDR3 has 13 residues. CDR3 region: CASIRTANTEAFF. Here the CDR3 DNA reads TGTGCCAGCATTCGGACAGCGAACACTGAAGCTTTCTTT.

The gene calls are TRBV2 and TRBJ2-7, with 7 positions matching TRBD2. Germline V gene lookup returns CDR1 SNHLY and CDR2 FYNNEI. Trimming removed 8 bases from V and 2 bases from J; junction bases left unmatched: 3. The CDR3 sequence is 12 residues long. In DNA form, the CDR3 reads TGTGCCAGCTTGGGGGGGACCTACGAGCAGTACTTC. Translating gives CASLGGTYEQYF.

The chain is built from TRBV19 and TRBJ2-3, with D unclear. The length of the CDR3 is 14 residues. Germline-derived CDR1 and CDR2 are LNHDA and SQIVND (reference sequence). Trimming removed 3 bases from V and 6 bases from J, with 13 bases in between. Written as DNA, the CDR3 is TGTGCCAGTAGTATTTCAGGTTTCGATGATACGCAGTATTTT. Protein sequence: CASSISGFDDTQYF.

This chain joins TRBV6-4 and TRBJ2-1; D gene ambiguous. Germline V gene lookup returns CDR1 MRHNA and CDR2 SNTAGT. Between the trimmed V and J ends, which lost 4 bases and 6 bases, there was a span of 10 bases. The CDR3 sequence is 13 residues long. In DNA, the CDR3 is TGTGCCAGCAGTGTATCCGGTATCAATGAGCAGTTCTTC. This gives the protein CASSVSGINEQFF.

Here the CDR3 reads CASSLGQGEAFF. DNA for the CDR3: TGTGCCAGCAGCTTAGGACAGGGTGAAGCTTTCTTT. The rearrangement joins TRBV11-2 to TRBJ1-1, with TRBD1 identical over 7 bases. Germline assignment: CDR1 SGHAT and CDR2 FQNNGV. The CDR3 consists of 12 residues. The trim removed 1 base at V and 7 bases at J, leaving 0 bases unmatched.

The CDR3 loop is CATSRQGNRGGIDEQFF. The CDR3 DNA sequence: TGTGCCACCAGCAGGCAGGGCAACCGGGGGGGCATCGATGAGCAGTTCTTC. V gene TRBV15 combines with J gene TRBJ2-1, with 8 positions matching TRBD2. J was trimmed by 8 bases and V by 3 bases; bases with no gene match: 15. This CDR3 spans 17 amino acids. CDR1 is LNHNV and CDR2 is YYDKDF in the germline V gene (reference sequence). The entire variable domain, with the rest obtained from reference TRBV15 and TRBJ2-1, is as follows: DAMVIQNPRYQVTQFGKPVTLSCSQTLNHNVMYWYQQKSSQAPKLLFHYYDKDFNNEADTPDNFQSRRPNTSFCFLDIRSPGLGDTAMYLCATSRQGNRGGIDEQFFGPGTRLTVL.

This clone was seen many times. This chain uses TRBV9 with TRBJ1-6, with a possible D match to TRBD1 (5 bases). The CDR3 spans 16 residues. V lost 4 bases and J 3 bases, leaving 14 bases between the germline ends. Germline V gene data show CDR1 as SGDLS and CDR2 as YYNGEE. The CDR3 coding sequence is TGTGCCAGCAGCACCCACGAGGACAACTATAATTCACCCCTCCACTTT. Translation: CASSTHEDNYNSPLHF.

The chain recombines TRBV4-1 with TRBJ2-2; D gene uncertain. V gave up 5 bases and J gave up 0 bases, with 7 bases separating them. The CDR3 length is 14 residues. Per the germline V gene, CDR1 is MGHRA and CDR2 is YSYEKL. CDR3: CASSVTSNTGELFF. CDR3 coding DNA: TGCGCCAGCAGCGTAACATCGAACACCGGGGAGCTGTTTTTT.

J is TRBJ2-5 and V is TRBV6-5, with TRBD1 matching 9 bases. After removal of 6 bases from V and 4 bases from J, the junction contained 9 bases not matched to a gene. This CDR3 spans 15 amino acids. CDR1 and CDR2 (germline): MNHEY, SVGAGI. The DNA for the CDR3 is TGTGCCAGCAGAACCACAGGGGGCGCGGTAGAGACCCAGTACTTC. Translated, it gives CASRTTGGAVETQYF.

The chain employs TRBV11-2 and TRBJ1-2; D is possibly TRBD1 (6 bases). The CDR3 totals 14 residues. In germline, CDR1 is SGHAT, CDR2 FQNNGV. Trimming stripped 2 bases from V and 5 bases from J, with 12 bases between. The CDR3 DNA follows: TGTGCCAGCAGCTTAACAGGGTTACAGTATGGCTACACCTTC. It specifies CASSLTGLQYGYTF.

This clone has just a few counts. The rearrangement uses TRBV30 and TRBJ2-5; 9 bases line up with TRBD2. The germline gives CDR1 GTSNPN, CDR2 SVGIG (reference sequence). With V trimmed by 1 base and J by 8 bases, 11 bases remained unmatched. The CDR3 length is 15 residues. CDR3: CAWSAFPSGGLTQYF. The CDR3 DNA follows: TGTGCCTGGAGTGCCTTCCCAAGCGGGGGGTTAACCCAGTACTTC. Using reference TRBV30 and TRBJ2-5 for the parts outside the CDR3, the full variable domain is SQTIHQWPATLVQPVGSPLSLECTVEGTSNPNLYWYRQAAGRGLQLLFYSVGIGQISSEVPQNLSASRPQDRQFILSSKKLLLSDSGFYLCAWSAFPSGGLTQYFGPGTRLLVL.

The J gene is TRBJ2-5, the V gene TRBV27, with 9 bases fitting TRBD1. CDR3 length: 18 residues. The trim removed 2 bases at V and 5 bases at J, leaving 15 bases unmatched. CDR1 MNHEY and CDR2 SMNVEV come from the germline V gene (reference sequence). The CDR3 DNA reads TGTGCCAGCAGTTTAGTAAGAGGGAGGGACAGGGATAAGGAGACCCAGTACTTC. Protein sequence: CASSLVRGRDRDKETQYF.

This chain links TRBV3-1 (or the pseudogene TRBV3-2) with TRBJ1-2; the D is unclear. The V gene's germline CDR1 is LGHDT and CDR2 YNNKEL (reference sequence). The CDR3 is made up of 13 amino acids. V was cut by 3 bases and J by 5 bases, with 10 bases left in between. For the CDR3, the DNA is TGTGCCAGCAGCCAGCCACATGGTTATGGCTACACCTTC. It encodes CASSQPHGYGYTF.

This clone has only one observation. Other DNA sequences in this specimen translate into the identical CDR3. The V call is TRBV5-1, the J call TRBJ2-5, with a possible D match to TRBD2 (7 bases). The V gene's germline CDR1 is SGHRS and CDR2 YFSETQ. The CDR3 is made up of 14 amino acids. Trimming removed 4 bases at V and 1 base at J, with 11 bases between. As DNA, the CDR3 is TGCGCCAGCAGCCCCCGGGGGGCCCAAGAGACCCAGTACTTC. Protein: CASSPRGAQETQYF.

V gene TRBV6-1 combines with J gene TRBJ1-1; no reliable D call. V shed 2 bases and J shed 2 bases, with 12 bases lying between them. The germline gives CDR1 MNHNS, CDR2 SASEGT. The CDR3 runs to 15 residues. This CDR3 is CASSEMRSLNTEAFF. In nucleotides, the CDR3 is TGTGCCAGCAGTGAAATGAGATCCCTTAACACTGAAGCTTTCTTT.

The rearrangement links TRBV11-2 to TRBJ2-3; 9 bases agree with TRBD2. V shed 5 bases, J shed 5 bases, and the junction held 2 bases outside the gene matches. The V gene's germline CDR1 is SGHAT and CDR2 FQNNGV. The CDR3 consists of 13 residues. The CDR3 nucleotides read TGTGCCAGCAGCGCGACTAGCGGAGATACGCAGTATTTT. Translation gives CASSATSGDTQYF.

In its sample, this clone was seen once. This sequence joins TRBV6-5 and TRBJ2-3; perhaps TRBD2 as D (6 bases). The V end was cut by 5 bases, the J end by 9 bases, with 12 bases between. This CDR3 spans 12 amino acids. The germline V gene has CDR1 MNHEY and CDR2 SVGAGI. CDR3 protein: CASSKVEGTQYF. The CDR3 DNA follows: TGTGCCAGCAGTAAGGTGGAGGGGACGCAGTATTTT.

This chain links TRBV2 with TRBJ1-1, with D unclear. V was shortened by 8 bases and J by 5 bases, with 12 bases between the two germline ends. CDR1 and CDR2 from the germline V gene are SNHLY and FYNNEI. The CDR3 has 12 residues. The CDR3 sequence is CASSLGRTEAFF. In DNA, the CDR3 is TGTGCCAGCTCCCTTGGGAGGACTGAAGCTTTCTTT.

This clone was seen a few times. The CDR3 DNA reads TGTGCCAGTAGTATGGGTCGCAGGACAAATCAGCCCCAGCATTTT. Its protein is CASSMGRRTNQPQHF. V is TRBV19 and J is TRBJ1-5; tentative D call: TRBD1 (5 bases). Per the germline V gene, CDR1 is LNHDA and CDR2 is SQIVND (reference sequence). V was pared by 3 bases and J by 4 bases, with 13 bases between. The CDR3 totals 15 residues.

The chain employs TRBV4-1 and TRBJ2-1, with D tentatively TRBD2 (6 bases). V shed 1 base and J shed 3 bases, with 16 bases lying between them. The CDR3 sequence is 17 residues long. Germline lookup yields CDR1 MGHRA and CDR2 YSYEKL. CDR3 in amino acids: CASSQGRGIGRYNEQFF. For the CDR3, the DNA is TGCGCCAGCAGCCAAGGTCGGGGGATCGGGCGCTACAATGAGCAGTTCTTC.

This chain connects TRBV10-2 to TRBJ1-1, with a weak D call TRBD1 (6 bases). V was trimmed by 0 bases and J by 0 bases, leaving 11 bases between them. CDR3 length: 16 amino acids. Germline CDR1 reads WSHSY; CDR2 reads SAAADI. The CDR3 region is CASSESRGGLNTEAFF. The CDR3 DNA follows: TGCGCCAGCAGTGAGTCGAGGGGGGGGCTGAACACTGAAGCTTTCTTT.